This T cell receptor beta chain is drawn from a study of cytomegalovirus exposure and HLA in healthy donors. This clone was seen only a few times. PCR primers comprised 60 Vbeta and 13 Jbeta primers. The method was immunoSEQ multiplex PCR; TCRdb's version includes in-frame clones alone and lacks a portion of them. The sample shows 100,000 to 150,000 clones, more than 9% of them seen only once. Per the germline V gene, CDR1 is SGHDT and CDR2 is YYEEEE. The CDR3 length is 15 residues. The V and J ends lost 5 bases and 4 bases, in that order; junction bases with no gene match: 7. The chain uses TRBV5-6 and TRBJ1-2; 11 bases line up with TRBD1. The sequenced sample consisted of PBMCs. The clonotype was recovered from a woman aged 18 to 35 in good health and CMV-seropositive. Here the CDR3 reads CASSRRDRGGYGYTF. The DNA of the CDR3 is TGTGCCAGCAGTCGCCGGGACAGGGGGGGCTATGGCTACACCTTC.